This paragraph reports one T cell receptor beta chain. In the original workflow: From reference gene primer amplification, estimates of nucleated cell counts were derived. Method: immunoSEQ multiplex PCR; TCRdb's copy keeps in-frame clones and lacks some. Clone size and V and J calls were adopted from that table, with D and trimming inferred from the DNA. The top ten clones hold around 6% of a sample with approximately 100,000 clones, roughly 92% of them seen once. This sample is drawn from a study of blood T cell repertoires in COVID-19. Study overall: COVID-19 samples collected from the United States, Italy and Spain covered acute and convalescent phases. Sources were T cells, B-cell-depleted T cells, or PBMCs; the material itself was cDNA or gDNA.

Sequenced input: peripheral blood. This TCR derives from a man in his 70s with acute or convalescent COVID-19.

Here the CDR3 reads CASSPEISTGTGYTF. The CDR3 nucleotides are TGTGCCAGCTCACCGGAGATATCGACAGGGACTGGCTACACCTTC. The rearrangement links TRBV18 to TRBJ1-2; TRBD1 matches 7 bases. Unmatched junction bases numbered 11, after V lost 3 bases and J lost 7 bases. CDR3 length equals 15 residues. Germline lookup yields CDR1 KGHSH and CDR2 LQKENI.